Each of the 28 T cell receptor beta chains below was sequenced from the same sample in a study of blood T cell repertoires in COVID-19. Profiling relied on immunoSEQ multiplex PCR, and the TCRdb table lists in-frame clones only, not all of them. The table lists more than 250,000 clones, 86% of them singletons, with less than 4.5% in the top ten. The specimen was peripheral blood. The receptors originated from a man aged 18 to 30 with active or convalescent COVID-19.

The chain uses TRBV7-9 and TRBJ1-2; maybe TRBD1 (5 bases). Germline V CDR1 and CDR2: SEHNR, FQNEAQ (reference sequence). Trimming took 4 bases from V and 1 from J, leaving 13 bases between them. The CDR3 has 15 residues. CDR3 sequence (DNA): TGTGCCAGCAGCTCGCAGGGAAGAGATAACTATGGCTACACCTTC. It is translated as CASSSQGRDNYGYTF.

V gene TRBV28 combines with J gene TRBJ1-2; possible D gene TRBD1, 5 bases. CDR1 MDHEN and CDR2 SYDVKM come from the germline V gene. The CDR3 contains 14 residues. Trimming took off 2 bases at V and 1 base at J, with 8 bases between the two ends. The CDR3 protein is CASSLGGGNYGYTF. CDR3 coding DNA: TGTGCCAGCAGTTTAGGCGGGGGTAACTATGGCTACACCTTC.

The V and J genes are TRBV5-1 and TRBJ2-5; no firm D call. The length of the CDR3 is 12 residues. V was clipped by 0 bases and J by 4 bases, with 4 bases between them. Germline V gives CDR1 SGHRS, CDR2 YFSETQ. The CDR3 region has the DNA TGCGCCAGCAGCTTGGCCGGAGAGACCCAGTACTTC. It translates to CASSLAGETQYF.

This clone was seen only once. This chain uses TRBV11-3 with TRBJ2-1, with 10 positions matching TRBD2. This CDR3 spans 17 amino acids. Trimming removed 4 bases from V and 8 bases from J; junction bases left unmatched: 14. The germline CDR1 and CDR2 sequences are SGHNT and YENEEA. DNA of the CDR3: TGTGCCAGCAGCTCCTTCGTGGCTAGCGGGAGTAGCGATGAGCAGTTCTTC. It codes for CASSSFVASGSSDEQFF.

This rearrangement joins TRBV6-5 to TRBJ2-2, with D perhaps matching TRBD1 (5 bases). In germline, CDR1 is MNHEY, CDR2 SVGAGI. The V gene lost 6 bases and the J gene lost 8 bases, with 16 bases spanning the gap. The CDR3 contains 14 residues. CDR3 loop: CASRFPGNLGELFF. The CDR3, as DNA: TGTGCCAGCAGGTTCCCAGGGAATTTAGGGGAGCTGTTTTTT.

This clone was counted a few times. The CDR3 spells CASGDESGKRELFF. The CDR3 DNA reads TGTGCCAGCGGGGATGAGTCGGGGAAGAGGGAGCTGTTTTTT. V is TRBV27 and J is TRBJ2-2, with D perhaps matching TRBD2 (5 bases). CDR1 and CDR2 (germline): MNHEY, SMNVEV (reference sequence). Trimming stripped 8 bases from V and 9 bases from J, with 19 bases between. The length of the CDR3 is 14 residues.

This chain joins TRBV6-6 and TRBJ1-1; D unresolved. The V and J ends lost 8 bases and 2 bases respectively, with 15 bases between them. Germline CDR1 reads MNHNY; CDR2 reads SVGAGI (reference sequence). The CDR3 has 14 residues. CDR3 sequence (DNA): TGTGCCAGCTCATCTGGGCAGCCCAACACTGAAGCTTTCTTT. Its translation is CASSSGQPNTEAFF.

V and J are TRBV5-1 and TRBJ2-7; 10 bases line up with TRBD1. The V segment lost 3 bases and the J segment 3 bases; nucleotides outside the gene matches: 6. This CDR3 contains 15 residues. Germline values: CDR1 SGHRS, CDR2 YFSETQ. The CDR3 bases are TGCGCCAGCAGCTCCCCGGACAGGGGGGGCTACGAGCAGTACTTC. Its protein product is CASSSPDRGGYEQYF.

V is TRBV28 and J is TRBJ2-7; 7 bases agree with TRBD1. V lost 2 bases to trimming and J lost 0 bases; unmatched junction nucleotides: 4. The CDR3 is 15 residues long. Germline loops: CDR1 MDHEN, CDR2 SYDVKM. CDR3 bases: TGTGCCAGCAGTTTAGCAGGGGGACCCTCCTACGAGCAGTACTTC. Protein product: CASSLAGGPSYEQYF.

A remark on this clone: At one of its ends the junction is not consistent with the germline gene, which may arise from a read error. The rearrangement joins TRBV20-1 to TRBJ1-1; 8 nucleotides agree with TRBD1. From germline, CDR1 is DFQATT and CDR2 SNEGSKA (reference sequence). The CDR3 covers 11 residues. CDR3 loop: CSARVETGAPF. Here the CDR3 DNA reads TGCAGTGCTAGAGTTGAGACAGGGGCCCCCTTT.

The chain is built from TRBV9 and TRBJ1-2; 10 bases match TRBD1. Germline loops: CDR1 SGDLS, CDR2 YYNGEE. Trimming took 0 bases from V and 4 from J; bases not matched to a gene: 6. The CDR3 covers 16 residues. Here the CDR3 reads CASSVEGGQGTYGYTF. The CDR3 nucleotides read TGTGCCAGCAGCGTAGAAGGGGGACAGGGGACCTATGGCTACACCTTC.

The chain joins TRBV15 to TRBJ2-7, with TRBD1 matching 8 bases. With 9 bases clipped from V and 1 base from J, the junction kept 5 bases outside the gene matches. The CDR3 consists of 13 residues. Germline loops: CDR1 LNHNV, CDR2 YYDKDF (reference sequence). DNA of the CDR3: TGTGCCACGTCGGACAGGGTGTCCTACGAGCAGTACTTC. Its translation: CATSDRVSYEQYF.

This clone was seen a handful of times. V gene TRBV6-5 combines with J gene TRBJ1-1, with D maybe TRBD1 (5 bases). The germline CDR1 and CDR2 sequences are MNHEY and SVGAGI. CDR3 length: 14 amino acids. V was trimmed by 6 bases and J by 1 base, leaving 12 bases between them. The CDR3 DNA is TGTGCCAGCAGCCTCCGGACAAGGAACACTGAAGCTTTCTTT. Amino acid sequence: CASSLRTRNTEAFF.

The genes are TRBV19 and TRBJ1-6; D is perhaps TRBD1 (5 bases). The CDR3 totals 18 residues. The germline V and J ends were trimmed by 4 bases and 8 bases, with 24 bases remaining between them. The germline gives CDR1 LNHDA, CDR2 SQIVND (reference sequence). CDR3 in DNA: TGTGCCAGTAGTACCCAATGGCGGTCCAAGGGGCCCGATTCACCCCTCCACTTT. It yields the protein CASSTQWRSKGPDSPLHF. The full variable domain, in which reference TRBV19 and TRBJ1-6 provide the parts outside the CDR3, is DGGITQSPKYLFRKEGQNVTLSCEQNLNHDAMYWYRQDPGQGLRLIYYSQIVNDFQKGDIAEGYSVSREKKESFPLTVTSAQKNPTAFYLCASSTQWRSKGPDSPLHFGNGTRLTVT.

This rearrangement joins TRBV28 to TRBJ1-5; TRBD1 is a possible D gene (6 bases). The CDR3 is 16 amino acids. Trimming took 4 bases from V and 7 from J, leaving 20 bases between them. The germline gives CDR1 MDHEN, CDR2 SYDVKM. CDR3 sequence reads: CASSSHYSGDGQPQHF. The DNA of the CDR3 is TGTGCCAGCAGTTCCCACTATTCAGGGGATGGGCAGCCCCAGCATTTT.

The chain carries TRBV12-3 or TRBV12-4 and TRBJ1-3; D may be TRBD1 (5 bases). Trimming shortened V by 6 bases and J by 4 bases, and 10 bases separated the two germline ends. This CDR3 contains 13 residues. The CDR3 nucleotides read TGTGCCAGCAGGGCCAGGGAAGGAAACACCATATATTTT. Its translation: CASRAREGNTIYF.

The gene calls are TRBV6-5 and TRBJ2-1; TRBD1 matches at 10 bases. Germline V CDR1 and CDR2: MNHEY, SVGAGI. V lost 9 bases and J lost 12; bases outside the gene matches: 11. CDR3 size: 13 residues. The CDR3 loop reads CASRDRGTWGQFF. CDR3 nucleotide sequence: TGTGCCAGTCGGGACAGGGGCACTTGGGGGCAGTTCTTC.

This chain links TRBV7-3 with TRBJ2-2, with D perhaps TRBD2 (6 bases). Deletions cut 2 bases from V and 8 bases from J, with 12 bases between. This CDR3 spans 14 amino acids. Germline CDR1 is SGHTA and CDR2 is FQGTGA. The CDR3 region has the DNA TGTGCCAGCAGCTTAGACGCGGGAAGGGGGGAGCTGTTTTTT. Translation gives CASSLDAGRGELFF.

The V call is TRBV24-1, the J call TRBJ2-2; 9 positions agree with TRBD2. This CDR3 is built from 17 residues. Germline V gene sequence: CDR1 KGHDR, CDR2 SFDVKD. Trimming took 10 bases from V and 6 from J; bases not matched to a gene: 17. DNA for the CDR3: TGTGCCACAGCGGGTGATGGGATCTTAGCGGGAGCCGGGGAGCTGTTTTTT. Amino acid sequence: CATAGDGILAGAGELFF.

The J gene is TRBJ2-1, the V gene TRBV30, with 10 nucleotides matching TRBD1. The V gene end was trimmed by 3 bases and the J gene end by 5 bases; junction bases not matched to a gene: 10. Germline CDR1 is GTSNPN and CDR2 is SVGIG (reference sequence). This CDR3 has 16 amino acids. In DNA form, the CDR3 reads TGTGCCTGGAGCTCATTTGGAGGACAGGGGGACAATGAGCAGTTCTTC. Amino acids: CAWSSFGGQGDNEQFF.

The V call is TRBV19, the J call TRBJ2-2; a possible D gene is TRBD1 (5 bases). CDR1 is LNHDA, CDR2 SQIVND, per germline (reference sequence). This CDR3 contains 15 residues. Trimming removed 10 bases from V and 3 bases from J, with 18 bases in between. CDR3 in DNA: TGTGCCACCACCGCGCGATCAGGGTACACCGGGGAGCTGTTTTTT. As protein: CATTARSGYTGELFF.

The rearrangement joins TRBV12-3 or TRBV12-4 to TRBJ1-6; possibly TRBD1 for D (6 bases). Trimming pared 4 bases from V and 11 bases from J, leaving 6 bases between. CDR3 length: 11 amino acids. The CDR3, as DNA: TGTGCCAGCAGTTCAGGGGCACCCCTCCACTTT. This codes for CASSSGAPLHF.

This sequence joins TRBV5-1 and TRBJ1-2; 9 bases are a match to TRBD1. This CDR3 region has 13 residues. Looked up from germline, CDR1 is SGHRS and CDR2 is YFSETQ. V shed 3 bases and J 8 bases; nucleotides not matched to a gene: 5. The CDR3 reads CASSWTGEGGYTF. The CDR3 DNA reads TGCGCCAGCAGCTGGACAGGGGAGGGAGGCTACACCTTC. Based on the CDR3 plus reference TRBV5-1 and TRBJ1-2, the full variable domain is KAGVTQTPRYLIKTRGQQVTLSCSPISGHRSVSWYQQTPGQGLQFLFEYFSETQRNKGNFPGRFSGRQFSNSRSEMNVSTLELGDSALYLCASSWTGEGGYTFGSGTRLTVV.

The chain carries TRBV2 and TRBJ1-2; D perhaps matches TRBD1 (6 bases). The CDR3 covers 12 residues. V was pared by 4 bases and J by 7 bases, with 10 bases between. The germline V gene has CDR1 SNHLY and CDR2 FYNNEI. The CDR3 loop reads CASSGQGFGYTF. In DNA form, the CDR3 reads TGTGCCAGCAGTGGGCAGGGGTTTGGCTACACCTTC.

V is TRBV7-3 and J is TRBJ2-7, with 9 bases that match TRBD1. V dropped 2 bases and J dropped 3; count of bases not matched to a gene: 5. The CDR3 runs 15 residues. Germline CDR1 reads SGHTA; CDR2 reads FQGTGA. CDR3 DNA sequence: TGTGCCAGCAGCTTATATCCGGGACAGGGCTACGAGCAGTACTTC. It yields the protein CASSLYPGQGYEQYF. The full variable domain, in which reference TRBV7-3 and TRBJ2-7 provide the parts outside the CDR3, is GAGVSQTPSNKVTEKGKYVELRCDPISGHTALYWYRQSLGQGPEFLIYFQGTGAADDSGLPNDRFFAVRPEGSVSTLKIQRTERGDSAVYLCASSLYPGQGYEQYFGPGTRLTVT.

The chain links TRBV2 to TRBJ2-3; D not certain. Germline lookup yields CDR1 SNHLY and CDR2 FYNNEI. Trimming pared 7 bases from V and 3 bases from J, leaving 14 bases between. The CDR3 runs 14 residues. The CDR3 DNA reads as TGTGCCAGCACAGCGCGCTCTGGGACAGATACGCAGTATTTT. It codes for CASTARSGTDTQYF.

The chain couples TRBV6-5 to TRBJ1-1; D possibly corresponds to TRBD1 (6 bases). The germline gives CDR1 MNHEY, CDR2 SVGAGI. The CDR3 loop spans 14 amino acids. The V and J ends lost 6 bases and 6 bases respectively, with 17 bases between them. CDR3 protein: CASRLTGYMAEAFF. CDR3 sequence (DNA): TGTGCCAGCAGACTTACAGGGTACATGGCTGAAGCTTTCTTT.

The chain joins TRBV12-5 to TRBJ1-2, with D possibly TRBD1 on 6 matching bases. The CDR3 sequence is 12 residues long. V lost 5 bases and J 8 bases, leaving 12 bases between the germline ends. Germline V lookup: CDR1 LGHNT, CDR2 FRNRAP. CDR3 amino acids: CASGTGLGGYTF. In DNA, the CDR3 is TGTGCTAGTGGTACAGGGCTTGGGGGCTACACCTTC. The full variable domain, its missing parts supplied by reference TRBV12-5 and TRBJ1-2, is DARVTQTPRHKVTEMGQEVTMRCQPILGHNTVFWYRQTMMQGLELLAYFRNRAPLDDSGMPKDRFSAEMPDATLATLKIQPSEPRDSAVYFCASGTGLGGYTFGSGTRLTVV.